The 17 T cell receptor beta chains listed next were all sequenced from one sample in a study of radiation and T cells in renal cell carcinoma. The table came from immunoSEQ multiplex PCR; TCRdb's copy has only in-frame clones and leaves some out. This sample has 150,000 to 200,000 clones, with 88% found just once. As to time point: blood 4 weeks post-SBRT, at nephrectomy. Treatment described: 15 Gy SBRT to primary tumor, nephrectomy 4 weeks later. The sample consisted of blood, taken from a patient whose treatment included radiotherapy and nephrectomy. Source of these receptors: a woman in her 50s with renal cell carcinoma.

This chain joins TRBV4-2 and TRBJ1-2; the D is unclear. From germline, CDR1 is LGHNA and CDR2 YNFKEQ. The CDR3 is made up of 16 amino acids. Trimming removed 0 bases at V and 2 bases at J, with 13 bases between. CDR3: CASSQEPLGRNYGYTF. CDR3 sequence (DNA): TGTGCCAGCAGCCAAGAACCCTTGGGCAGAAACTATGGCTACACCTTC.

V and J are TRBV10-3 and TRBJ2-2, with 14 bases aligning to TRBD2. V shed 10 bases, J shed 5 bases, and the junction held 12 bases outside the gene matches. The length of the CDR3 is 17 residues. Germline assignment: CDR1 ENHRY and CDR2 SYGVKD. The CDR3 spells CATRQTSGGAGTGELFF. The CDR3 region has the DNA TGTGCCACCCGACAGACTAGCGGGGGGGCCGGTACCGGGGAGCTGTTTTTT.

This chain links TRBV4-2 with TRBJ2-1; 9 bases are a match to TRBD2. V lost 0 bases, J lost 8 bases, and 2 bases stayed unmatched. CDR1 and CDR2 from the germline V gene are LGHNA and YNFKEQ. This CDR3 region has 14 residues. The CDR3 nucleotides are TGTGCCAGCAGCCAAGATATAGCGGGGGATGAGCAGTTCTTC. This translates into CASSQDIAGDEQFF.

J is TRBJ1-2 and V is TRBV18, with D possibly TRBD1 on 5 matching bases. CDR1 is KGHSH, CDR2 LQKENI, per germline. The length of the CDR3 is 13 residues. The V gene lost 3 bases and the J gene lost 3 bases, with 8 bases spanning the gap. The CDR3 reads CASSPGAHYGYTF. The CDR3 region has the DNA TGTGCCAGCTCACCTGGGGCGCACTATGGCTACACCTTC.

CDR3 coding DNA: TGTGCCAGCAGCTCCCCCGGGGGGCCTAATGAAAAACTGTTTTTT. Amino acids: CASSSPGGPNEKLFF. The rearrangement links TRBV7-9 to TRBJ1-4; D may be TRBD1 (6 bases). CDR1 and CDR2 (germline): SEHNR, FQNEAQ (reference sequence). The CDR3 loop spans 15 amino acids. V was clipped by 4 bases and J by 3 bases, with 12 bases between them.

The rearrangement joins TRBV9 to TRBJ2-5, with 8 bases that match TRBD2. The CDR3 length is 14 residues. Trimming at V came to 4 bases and at J to 5 bases, leaving 7 bases not matched to a gene. Germline loops: CDR1 SGDLS, CDR2 YYNGEE. The CDR3 region is CASSHGTRDETQYF. The CDR3 DNA follows: TGTGCCAGCAGCCACGGGACTAGGGATGAGACCCAGTACTTC.

This chain links TRBV2 with TRBJ1-1, with D perhaps TRBD1 (5 bases). V was shortened by 6 bases and J by 5 bases, with 19 bases between the two germline ends. The CDR3 runs 15 residues. Germline assignment: CDR1 SNHLY and CDR2 FYNNEI. The CDR3 region is CASRRRGIGETEAFF. In DNA form, the CDR3 reads TGTGCCAGCAGAAGGAGGGGAATCGGCGAAACTGAAGCTTTCTTT.

This clone was seen once. The chain joins TRBV20-1 to TRBJ1-2; TRBD1 is a possible D gene (5 bases). The CDR3 covers 11 residues. V lost 5 bases and J lost 5, with 9 bases in between. CDR1 and CDR2 from the germline V gene are DFQATT and SNEGSKA (reference sequence). In nucleotides, the CDR3 is TGCAGTGCTTGGGAGGGGTATGGCTACACCTTC. Its protein product is CSAWEGYGYTF.

The CDR3 is CASSLAPPTSGHTIYF. CDR3 DNA sequence: TGTGCCAGCAGCTTAGCGCCCCCTACGTCTGGGCACACCATATATTTT. The chain uses TRBV7-2 and TRBJ1-3; no clear D gene. Per germline, CDR1 SGHTA and CDR2 FQGNSA. Trimming shortened V by 0 bases and J by 8 bases, and 17 bases separated the two germline ends. The CDR3 has 16 residues. Full variable domain (remainder filled in from reference TRBV7-2 and TRBJ1-3): GAGVSQSPSNKVTEKGKDVELRCDPISGHTALYWYRQSLGQGLEFLIYFQGNSAPDKSGLPSDRFSAERTGGSVSTLTIQRTQQEDSAVYLCASSLAPPTSGHTIYFGEGSWLTVV.

The chain combines TRBV7-2 with TRBJ2-1, with D maybe TRBD2 (6 bases). Germline values: CDR1 SGHTA, CDR2 FQGNSA. V gave up 0 bases and J gave up 7 bases, with 13 bases separating them. The CDR3 has 15 residues. The chain's CDR3 is CASSLARTSRNEQFF. The CDR3 DNA reads as TGTGCCAGCAGCTTAGCGCGAACTAGCAGGAATGAGCAGTTCTTC.

The V and J genes are TRBV19 and TRBJ1-1, with D possibly matching TRBD1 (5 bases). Germline loops: CDR1 LNHDA, CDR2 SQIVND (reference sequence). The CDR3 consists of 14 residues. The V end lost 5 bases, the J end lost 4 bases, and 14 bases lay between the germline ends. CDR3 residues: CASSSQAGPTEAFF. In nucleotides, the CDR3 is TGTGCCAGTAGTTCCCAGGCAGGGCCCACTGAAGCTTTCTTT.

The chain employs TRBV19 and TRBJ2-5; D is unresolved. Trimming pared 7 bases from V and 2 bases from J, leaving 14 bases between. CDR1 LNHDA and CDR2 SQIVND come from the germline V gene (reference sequence). The CDR3 totals 14 residues. The CDR3, as DNA: TGTGCCAGTACCCCCCGAGACAAACAAGAGACCCAGTACTTC. Residues: CASTPRDKQETQYF.

In DNA form, the CDR3 reads TGTGCCAGCAGACGGACAGGGGTTGGTGAAAAACTGTTTTTT. It translates to CASRRTGVGEKLFF. This chain connects TRBV5-5 to TRBJ1-4, with 9 bases matching TRBD1. The CDR3 consists of 14 residues. Germline lookup yields CDR1 SGHKS and CDR2 YYEKEE (reference sequence). V shed 5 bases, J shed 7 bases, and the junction held 6 bases outside the gene matches.

The chain couples TRBV5-1 to TRBJ2-7; TRBD1 aligns across 11 bases. Germline CDR1 and CDR2: SGHRS and YFSETQ. The junction had 3 bases not matched to a gene; V was cut back by 2 bases and J by 5 bases. The CDR3 extends over 14 amino acids. The CDR3 spells CASSFWTGGDEQYF. CDR3 DNA: TGCGCCAGCAGCTTTTGGACAGGGGGCGACGAGCAGTACTTC.

This chain connects TRBV4-2 to TRBJ2-2; 8 bases fit TRBD1. The CDR3 is made up of 17 amino acids. V lost 5 bases to trimming and J lost 0 bases; unmatched junction nucleotides: 8. Germline CDR1 and CDR2: LGHNA and YNFKEQ. The DNA for the CDR3 is TGTGCCAGCAGCAAACGGACAGGGCCAACGAACACCGGGGAGCTGTTTTTT. Encoded protein: CASSKRTGPTNTGELFF.

The sample holds a few counts of this clone. The chain links TRBV25-1 to TRBJ1-1; D ambiguous. The CDR3 covers 14 residues. Trimming removed 2 bases at V and 0 bases at J, with 7 bases between. CDR1 and CDR2 (germline): MGHDK, SYGVNS. For the CDR3, the DNA is TGTGCCAGCAGTGAAAATGTCATGAACACTGAAGCTTTCTTT. Translated: CASSENVMNTEAFF.

The CDR3 here is CASSTQGGKNIQYF. DNA for the CDR3: TGTGCCAGCAGTACACAGGGCGGCAAAAACATTCAGTACTTC. This chain connects TRBV6-5 to TRBJ2-4; D is perhaps TRBD1 (6 bases). Trimming pared 5 bases from V and 3 bases from J, leaving 11 bases between. This CDR3 has 14 amino acids. The germline gives CDR1 MNHEY, CDR2 SVGAGI.